This paragraph reports one T cell receptor beta chain. What antigen it recognizes has not been identified. Per-base quality was not reported, and no clone a single base away is much larger than it. This specimen comes from a study of shared clonotypes between healthy human individuals (dated by TCRdb to between 2020 and 2021). In terms of the full investigation: The cohort included three men and a couple of women between 18 and 49 years of age. Leukapheresis yielded between about 0.85 and 10 billion PBMCs per donor. To estimate repertoire size and how much clonotype sharing occurs between individuals, the study deeply sequenced the blood TCR repertoires of five healthy adults. Different laboratories and diverse techniques were used to prepare libraries and sequence TCR repertoires, to increase sequencing depth and limit assay-specific biases. For each donor, three plates each were used for CD4 naive and CD4 memory, two plates were used for CD8 naive, and one plate was used for CD8 memory. Broad study findings and their caveats: Based on pairwise subsampling, the degree of clonotype sharing among donors was expected to be affected by sequencing depth. Across several donors, approximately 4.9% of naive CD4, over 3% of naive CD8, 2.3% of memory CD4, and approximately 0.4% of memory CD8 clonotypes were shared. Even with the large sequencing depth, rarefaction of the sorted-subset datasets indicated that sequencing was incomplete. Compared with non-shared clonotypes, clonotypes shared by all four sorted-subset donors had higher generation probabilities. Naive subsets generally had larger estimated clonotype richness than memory subsets did. Only blood was sampled, and tissue TCR repertoires likely differ from those in blood. The small number of donors limited the genetic and exposure-history diversity represented.

CDR1 and CDR2 are drawn from the germline V gene: SQVTM, ANQGSEA. The V end gives up 8 bases and the J end 9 bases, leaving 7 bases in the junction not matched to a gene. The CDR3 spans 11 residues, from the cysteine through the phenylalanine. Here the CDR3 DNA is all that survives: 33 bases in frame from base 1. Using the deep immunoSEQ assay, TCR CDR3 regions were amplified from genomic DNA by multiplex PCR. Extracted genomic DNA from each cell subset was distributed evenly across all wells of several immunoSEQ 96-well plates, and each plate was treated as a replicate. For sorted subsets, 150 to 200 ng genomic DNA, equal to 30,000 or so T cell genomes, was loaded into each replicate PCR. The purified libraries were quantified using a Qubit 3.0 fluorometer, sized with a Bioanalyzer 2100, and then quantified again using the KAPA Library Quantification kit. Every immunoSEQ 96-well plate was sequenced on a separate single-read 150-cycle Illumina NextSeq 550 flow cell. In the source study's methods: The immunoSEQ output contained only junctional sequences without quality scores, so filtering could not match that applied to full-length reads. To assign V/J genes and CDR3, sequences were annotated against IMGT germline references using PyIR, a Python wrapper for IgBLAST v1.9. Any read was removed if the V/J assignment was weak (E-value above 1e-6), the CDR3 was missing, or the read contained stop codons, out-of-frame junctions, or ambiguous translated residues. A V3J clonotype was defined by an identical inferred V gene, J gene, and CDR3 amino acid sequence. Percentage overlap between repertoires was calculated by dividing the number of shared unique clonotypes by the size of the smaller repertoire. Richness of each repertoire was evaluated using RTK rarefaction, the Chao1 estimator, and Recon v2.1 estimates of unobserved clonotypes. Generation probabilities for all TCRbeta clonotypes obtained by the gDNA method from a handful of donors were computed using OLGA. Drawn from immuneACCESS, this table holds only the in-frame rearrangements with V and J called that TCRdb kept. Clones are partly lost; checked studies trace under half to an unresolved V gene and leave the rest unexplained. V, J and clone size derive from that table, while D and trimming were established from the DNA sequence. This sample has approximately 2,000,000 clones in its table, and approximately 92% of those were observed once. The top ten hold under 2% of the sample.

For the CD8 naive samples, CD45RO-negative cells were positively selected for CCR7, yielding a CD45RA+CCR7+ population from which TemRA cells were excluded. Healthy HIV-negative adults with no recently reported acute infections or vaccinations were included as donors. Every donor was a Caucasian adult living in Nashville, Tennessee, USA. Blood was collected by leukapheresis, and PBMCs were isolated by Ficoll-Histopaque density gradient centrifugation and then cryopreserved in liquid nitrogen vapor phase. Analytical flow cytometry was used to check the purity and quantity of every magnetically sorted T cell population. Genomic DNA was isolated from each sorted fraction and quantified by UV absorbance on a Nanodrop 2000c.

Sequencing used naive CD8+ T cells from PBMCs. The intended sense of this specimen's cell subset or site label: CD45RA+CCR7+. The receptor comes from a man younger than 35 in good health. Some clones in this sample may be carry-over from other donors' samples. The chain couples TRBV29-1 to TRBJ2-1, with 7 central nucleotides matching TRBD1. The nucleotide sequence is given as TGCAGCCCCAGGACAGGAGGTGAGCAGTTCTTC. Translation gives CSPRTGGEQFF.